The rows below give T cell receptor beta chains drawn from one sample of a study of neoadjuvant anti-PD-1 for oral cavity cancer. Measured with immunoSEQ multiplex PCR; TCRdb has only the in-frame clones, and not every one. The sample carries 8,000 or so clones, 60% to 75% recorded once. The sample consisted of PBMCs, taken after nivolumab (anti-PD-1) treatment. These receptors originate from a person aged 35-80 years with oral cavity squamous cell carcinoma. Each CDR3 is given with its conserved first and last residue. The D gene is left open where the match is weak. The listing skips clone size in some rows; elsewhere it reads once, few, many or a size class.

D gene	clone size	V gene	J gene	CDR3 DNA	CDR3 protein
.	few	TRBV5-4	TRBJ1-2	TGTGCCAGCAGCCCCGGGGGAGAGTATGGCTACACCTTC	CASSPGGEYGYTF
.	.	TRBV19	TRBJ1-1	TGTGCCAGTAGTATAGATTGGGGGAACACTGAAGCTTTCTTT	CASSIDWGNTEAFF
TRBD1	few	TRBV4-1	TRBJ2-7	TGCGCCAGCAGCTTGACCGGGACAGTAGAGTACGAGCAGTACTTC	CASSLTGTVEYEQYF
TRBD2	.	TRBV11-2	TRBJ2-2	TGTGCCAGCAGCTTTAATAGCGGGGGGGCCGGGGAGCTGTTTTTT	CASSFNSGGAGELFF
.	.	TRBV27	TRBJ1-2	TGTGCCATAAACCCGGCGGGGGGGTCCGGCTACACCTTC	CAINPAGGSGYTF
TRBD1	.	TRBV25-1	TRBJ2-5	TGTGCCAGCAGAGAGGGGACAGGGGTCAGAGAGACCCAGTACTTC	CASREGTGVRETQYF
.	.	TRBV5-1	TRBJ1-2	TGCGCCAGCAGCTTAGAGACAGGCTCCACGAGAGATGGCTACACCTTC	CASSLETGSTRDGYTF
.	.	TRBV6-1	TRBJ2-2	TGTGCCAGCAGTGAAGCAGCAGCGAACACCGGGGAGCTGTTTTTT	CASSEAAANTGELFF
TRBD1	few	TRBV2	TRBJ1-4	TGTGCCAGCACCAAGGGACAGATAAATGAAAAACTGTTTTTT	CASTKGQINEKLFF
TRBD1	.	TRBV7-6	TRBJ2-1	TGTGCCAGCAGCTTAGGGGGGGGGACAGGGAGCGAGCAGTTCTTC	CASSLGGGTGSEQFF
.	.	TRBV7-2	TRBJ2-3	TGTGCCAGCGAGGGGGAAGGTAGGACAGATACGCAGTATTTT	CASEGEGRTDTQYF
.	few	TRBV18	TRBJ1-6	TGTGCCAGCTCACAGGGGGAGGCTTCACCCCTCCACTTT	CASSQGEASPLHF
.	.	TRBV29-1	TRBJ1-3	TGCAGCGTTGAGACGCGGGCTTACTCTGGAAACACCATATATTTT	CSVETRAYSGNTIYF
TRBD1	.	TRBV6-5	TRBJ2-1	TGTGCCAGCAGAGTCACGGGACAGAGTTACAATGAGCAGTTCTTC	CASRVTGQSYNEQFF
.	few	TRBV5-1	TRBJ1-1	TGCGCCAGCAGCTTGGGCGTCCAGGCTGAAGCTTTCTTT	CASSLGVQAEAFF
.	medium-sized	TRBV16	TRBJ2-1	TGTGCCAGCAGCCCTAACAATGAGCAGTTCTTC	CASSPNNEQFF
.	few	TRBV10-3	TRBJ2-7	TGTGCCATCAGTGATGGGGGGCACGAGCAGTACTTC	CAISDGGHEQYF
.	.	TRBV5-1	TRBJ2-2	TGCGCCAGCAGCTTGGCTCTAACGGTGGGCACCGGGGAGCTGTTTTTT	CASSLALTVGTGELFF
.	.	TRBV4-3	TRBJ2-1	TGCGCCAGCAGCCAAGATTTGGTCTCCCACAATGAGCAGTTCTTC	CASSQDLVSHNEQFF
.	few	TRBV2	TRBJ1-6	TGTGCCAGCAGCAATGGTGGAGGGGGTCTTAATTCACCCCTCCACTTT	CASSNGGGGLNSPLHF
.	.	TRBV7-2	TRBJ2-1	TGTGCCAGCAGCGAACTTTCTGTTCGGTTCTTC	CASSELSVRFF
.	.	TRBV27	TRBJ1-2	TGTGCCAGCAGTCCACAGGGATTCTATGGCTACACCTTC	CASSPQGFYGYTF
.	.	TRBV19	TRBJ1-2	TGTGCCAGTAGTATCTCCGGACAAATCTATGGCTACACCTTC	CASSISGQIYGYTF
.	few	TRBV13	TRBJ1-2	TGTGCCAGCAGCTTAGGTATAGGGAATGGCTACACCTTC	CASSLGIGNGYTF
.	once	TRBV7-2	TRBJ1-4	TGTGCCAGCAGCTTACCGAATGAAAAACTGTTTTTT	CASSLPNEKLFF
.	.	TRBV9	TRBJ1-5	TGTGCCAGCAGGGCAGGCAATCAGCCCCAGCATTTT	CASRAGNQPQHF
TRBD2	.	TRBV11-2	TRBJ2-5	TGTGCCAGCAGCCCCGTAGCGGGGGATCAAGAGACCCAGTACTTC	CASSPVAGDQETQYF